The rows below give T cell receptor beta chains drawn from one sample of a study of cytotoxic CD8 clonotypes in ibrutinib-treated CLL. Using immunoSEQ multiplex PCR, the repertoire was profiled, and TCRdb retains in-frame clones only, with some absent. This repertoire shows under 300,000 clones, roughly four fifths found once; its top ten account for around 6%. The sample here was PBMCs, taken at disease progression, from a patient treated with ibrutinib. These receptors were collected from a human donor with chronic lymphocytic leukemia. Each CDR3 is given with its conserved first and last residue. Fields, in order: J gene, D gene, clone size, V gene, CDR3 DNA, CDR3 protein. The D gene is left open where the match is weak. Size values are once, few and many counts, or a class for expanded clones, and some rows have none.

TRBJ1-1,NA,once,TRBV7-9,TGTGCCAGCAGCTTAGGGCCAGGGAATGTCATGAACACTGAAGCTTTCTTT,CASSLGPGNVMNTEAFF
TRBJ2-7,NA,NA,TRBV7-8,TGTGCCAGCAGCTTAATCGGGATACACGAGCAGTACTTC,CASSLIGIHEQYF
TRBJ1-3,NA,NA,TRBV7-9,TGTGCCAGCACCCCGCAGTCCGGAGCTGGAAACACCATATATTTT,CASTPQSGAGNTIYF
TRBJ1-1,NA,NA,TRBV10-2,TGCGCCAGCAGTGAGTCGAGTTTCTCGGGGTCTTTCTTT,CASSESSFSGSFF
TRBJ2-3,TRBD2,NA,TRBV9,TGTGCCAGCAGCTCTCGGGGGGATCGGACAGATACGCAGTATTTT,CASSSRGDRTDTQYF
TRBJ2-7,NA,once,TRBV4-1,TGCGCCAGCAGCCAAGATACCTACGAGCAGTACTTC,CASSQDTYEQYF
TRBJ1-3,TRBD1,NA,TRBV4-1,TGCGCCAGCAGCCAACCTCCTCCCGGGTGGACAGGGGGCACTGGAAACACCATATATTTT,CASSQPPPGWTGGTGNTIYF
TRBJ2-3,TRBD2,NA,TRBV7-9,TGTGCCAGCAGCTTAGGCGGGACTACCCAAGATACGCAGTATTTT,CASSLGGTTQDTQYF
TRBJ2-1,TRBD1,NA,TRBV4-1,TGCGCCAGCAGCCAAGGACAGGGCAATGAGCAGTTCTTC,CASSQGQGNEQFF
TRBJ1-4,NA,once,TRBV4-3,TGCGCCAGCAGCCAAGATATCGGCCGGGGAGAAAAACTGTTTTTT,CASSQDIGRGEKLFF
TRBJ1-5,NA,NA,TRBV7-2,TGTGCCAGCAGCTCGTCCGGTCAGCCCCAGCATTTT,CASSSSGQPQHF
TRBJ2-1,TRBD2,NA,TRBV7-8,TGTGCCAGCAGCTTGGGACTAGCAGGCAATGAGCAGTTCTTC,CASSLGLAGNEQFF
TRBJ1-5,NA,once,TRBV19,TGTGCCAGTAGTGTAGCGCGAGATAGCAATCAGCCCCAGCATTTT,CASSVARDSNQPQHF
TRBJ2-3,TRBD2,NA,TRBV6-6,TGTGCCAGCAGTGCCGGACTAGCGGGGGGCACAGATACGCAGTATTTT,CASSAGLAGGTDTQYF
TRBJ2-7,TRBD1,NA,TRBV6-5,TGTGCCAGCAGTCACGCAGGGGGCCGGGGTGGCGAGCAGTACTTC,CASSHAGGRGGEQYF
TRBJ2-3,NA,NA,TRBV2,TGTGCCAGCAGTGAAGGGGGGGCACCTCCAAGCACAGATACGCAGTATTTT,CASSEGGAPPSTDTQYF
TRBJ1-3,NA,NA,TRBV19,TGTGCCAGTAGTATAAGCCGAGGTGCTGGAAACACCATATATTTT,CASSISRGAGNTIYF
TRBJ2-1,TRBD2,NA,TRBV18,TGTGCCAGCTCACCTAGACCAGCGGGGAGCTCCTACAATGAGCAGTTCTTC,CASSPRPAGSSYNEQFF
TRBJ1-6,NA,NA,TRBV7-8,TGTGCCAGCAGCTCCGGACCGTCGACATATAATTCACCCCTCCACTTT,CASSSGPSTYNSPLHF
TRBJ2-1,NA,once,TRBV29-1,TGCAGCGTTGGTTGGAGACTAGTGGCCGGTGAGCAGTTCTTC,CSVGWRLVAGEQFF
TRBJ1-5,NA,NA,TRBV28,TGTGCCAGCAGTGCTCAGAGAAGTCTTGGCAATCAGCCCCAGCATTTT,CASSAQRSLGNQPQHF
TRBJ2-7,NA,few,TRBV7-9,TGTGCCAGCAGCCCGGGACACAGGTCCTACGAGCAGTACTTC,CASSPGHRSYEQYF
TRBJ2-5,TRBD1,NA,TRBV11-2,TGTGCCAGCAGTTATCAACAGGGGTGGGGAGAGACCCAGTACTTC,CASSYQQGWGETQYF
TRBJ2-7,TRBD1,NA,TRBV19,TGTGCCAGTAGTTTTGACAGGGCGTCCTACGAGCAGTACTTC,CASSFDRASYEQYF
TRBJ1-1,NA,NA,TRBV5-8,TGTGCCAGCAGCTTGTTTGGACCGAACACTGAAGCTTTCTTT,CASSLFGPNTEAFF
TRBJ1-1,TRBD1,NA,TRBV4-1,TGCGCCAGCAGCCACGTCCCGGGACAGGGAACCATGAACACTGAAGCTTTCTTT,CASSHVPGQGTMNTEAFF
TRBJ2-4,NA,NA,TRBV4-1,TGCGCCAGCAGTCATCCACAATTGGGCTCAGCCAAAAACATTCAGTACTTC,CASSHPQLGSAKNIQYF
TRBJ2-5,TRBD1,NA,TRBV7-3,TGTGCCAGCAGCTTAACGGGACAGGGAACGGAGACCCAGTACTTC,CASSLTGQGTETQYF
TRBJ1-2,NA,NA,TRBV27,TGTGCCAGCAGTTTCTCGGGCAGGAATGGCTACACCTTC,CASSFSGRNGYTF